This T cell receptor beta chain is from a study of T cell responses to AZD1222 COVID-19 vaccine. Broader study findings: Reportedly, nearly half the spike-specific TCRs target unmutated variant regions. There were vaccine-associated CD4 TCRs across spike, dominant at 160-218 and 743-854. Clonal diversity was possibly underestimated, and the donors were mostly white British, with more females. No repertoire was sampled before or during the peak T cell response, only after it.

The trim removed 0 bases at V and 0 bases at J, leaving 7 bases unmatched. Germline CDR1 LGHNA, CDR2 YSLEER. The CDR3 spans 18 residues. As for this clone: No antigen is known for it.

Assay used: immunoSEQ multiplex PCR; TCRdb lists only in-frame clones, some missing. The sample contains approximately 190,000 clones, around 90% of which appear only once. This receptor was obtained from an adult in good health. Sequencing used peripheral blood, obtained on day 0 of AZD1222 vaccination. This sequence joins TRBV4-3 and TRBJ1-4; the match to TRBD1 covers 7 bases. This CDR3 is CASSQDLGGASTNEKLFF. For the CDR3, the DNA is TGCGCCAGCAGCCAAGATTTAGGGGGCGCATCAACTAATGAAAAACTGTTTTTT.